The 17 T cell receptor beta chains below come from one sample, sequenced in a study of regulatory T cells in long-lasting Graves disease. TCR beta libraries were built with iRepertoire HTBI primers and Arm-PCR of CDR3 regions. TCRdb re-called the multiplex PCR reads through MiXCR, storing one row per CDR3 protein. The table has around 360,000 distinct CDR3 sequences, 15% to 20% seen once. Time point indicated: newly diagnosed GD, antithyroid drugs for less than 3 months. Following extraction of RNA from PBMCs, that RNA was used to make the TCR library. The sample was also reused in another study, on T cells in Graves' hyperthyroidism and ophthalmopathy.

Sample: peripheral blood mononuclear cells (PBMCs), taken at new diagnosis, from a patient treated with antithyroid drugs. These receptors all come from a woman in her late teens or twenties with Graves disease.

There are many counts of this clonotype. J is TRBJ2-4 and V is TRBV7-9, with TRBD1 matching 10 bases. The CDR3 runs to 18 residues. Per the germline V gene, CDR1 is SEHNR and CDR2 is FQNEAQ (reference sequence). Losses at the gene ends were 5 bases for V and 3 bases for J; bases not matched to a gene: 13. The CDR3 DNA is TGTGCCAGCAGCGCACCGCCCGGGACAGGGGTTGTCAAAAACATTCAGTACTTC. Residues: CASSAPPGTGVVKNIQYF.

To note about this clonotype: This likely stems from a read error, as it lies one base from a far larger clone. This sequence joins TRBV9 and TRBJ2-5; unclear D gene. The J call may be incorrect, as the DNA end agrees better with TRBJ2-1. Germline V gives CDR1 SGDLS, CDR2 YYNGEE. This CDR3 contains 14 residues. CDR3 protein: CASSPLSNQETQFF. CDR3 coding DNA: TGTGCCAGCAGCCCCCTCAGCAACCAAGAGACCCAGTTCTTC.

This clonotype was counted ten times or more. This chain links TRBV7-9 with TRBJ2-3; D is unresolved. The germline V gene encodes CDR1 SEHNR and CDR2 FQNEAQ (reference sequence). The CDR3 is 15 amino acids. Trimming pared 7 bases from V and 0 bases from J, leaving 14 bases between. DNA for the CDR3: TGTGCCAGCACCCCATACGGGCGGAGCACAGATACGCAGTATTTT. Protein product: CASTPYGRSTDTQYF. Full variable domain (outside the CDR3, taken from reference TRBV7-9 and TRBJ2-3): DTGVSQNPRHKITKRGQNVTFRCDPISEHNRLYWYRQTLGQGPEFLTYFQNEAQLEKSRLLSDRFSAERPKGSFSTLEIQRTEQGDSAMYLCASTPYGRSTDTQYFGPGTRLTVL.

This clonotype was seen repeatedly, ten times or more. The J gene is TRBJ2-7, the V gene TRBV6-5; D ambiguous. The CDR3 runs 13 residues. The germline V and J ends were trimmed by 2 bases and 2 bases, with 7 bases remaining between them. CDR1 is MNHEY, CDR2 SVGAGI, per germline. CDR3 DNA sequence: TGTGCCAGCAGTTACGTTATGACCTACGAGCAGTACTTC. Protein sequence: CASSYVMTYEQYF.

The sample holds a few counts of this clonotype. This chain joins TRBV5-4 and TRBJ2-6; the D is unclear. The CDR3 covers 15 residues. Germline CDR1 SGHNT, CDR2 YYREEE (reference sequence). Trimming removed 0 bases from V and 0 bases from J, with 4 bases in between. The CDR3 sequence: CASSLEGSGANVLTF. The DNA of the CDR3 is TGTGCCAGCAGCTTGGAGGGCTCTGGGGCCAACGTCCTGACTTTC.

The chain joins TRBV18 to TRBJ2-5; 7 bases match TRBD2. Losses at the gene ends were 2 bases for V and 5 bases for J; bases not matched to a gene: 8. CDR1 is KGHSH, CDR2 LQKENI, per germline. The CDR3 loop spans 15 amino acids. CDR3 residues: CASSPVREPGETQYF. The CDR3 DNA follows: TGTGCCAGCTCACCAGTGCGGGAGCCGGGGGAGACCCAGTACTTC. Full variable domain (outside the CDR3, taken from reference TRBV18 and TRBJ2-5): NAGVMQNPRHLVRRRGQEARLRCSPMKGHSHVYWYRQLPEEGLKFMVYLQKENIIDESGMPKERFSAEFPKEGPSILRIQQVVRGDSAAYFCASSPVREPGETQYFGPGTRLLVL.

This clonotype was seen many times. This rearrangement joins TRBV20-1 to TRBJ1-5; the match to TRBD1 covers 9 bases. V was pared by 5 bases and J by 8 bases, with 10 bases of the junction left unmatched. CDR3 size: 14 residues. Per germline, CDR1 DFQATT and CDR2 SNEGSKA (reference sequence). CDR3 coding DNA: TGCAGTGCTGACGGGACAGGGAATATGGAGCCCCAGCATTTT. Protein: CSADGTGNMEPQHF.

The chain combines TRBV6-2 or TRBV6-3 with TRBJ2-7, with D possibly TRBD1 on 6 matching bases. This CDR3 comprises 14 residues. V lost 2 bases and J 8 bases, leaving 16 bases between the germline ends. Germline V gene sequence: CDR1 MNHEY, CDR2 SVGEGT. CDR3 region: CASSYTRLQGQQYF. The CDR3 nucleotides read TGTGCCAGCAGTTACACCCGTCTTCAGGGGCAGCAGTACTTC.

This chain joins TRBV19 and TRBJ1-4; the D gene is possibly TRBD1 (6 bases). The germline CDR1 and CDR2 sequences are LNHDA and SQIVND (reference sequence). The length of the CDR3 is 15 residues. The germline V and J ends were trimmed by 5 bases and 8 bases, with 18 bases remaining between them. The CDR3 nucleotides are TGTGCCAGTAGTGAACCACAGGGATTGGGCGAAAAACTGTTTTTT. It translates to CASSEPQGLGEKLFF.

This chain joins TRBV18 and TRBJ1-5, with D tentatively TRBD1 (5 bases). Germline CDR1 reads KGHSH; CDR2 reads LQKENI. V dropped 6 bases and J dropped 5 bases, with 14 bases sitting between them. This CDR3 region has 14 residues. The CDR3 is CASSSGRGDQPQHF. The CDR3, as DNA: TGTGCCAGCTCTTCAGGGCGCGGCGATCAGCCCCAGCATTTT.

This clonotype turned up a few times. The chain couples TRBV12-3 or TRBV12-4 to TRBJ2-1, with D possibly matching TRBD2 (5 bases). V was cut by 6 bases and J by 0 bases, with 12 bases left in between. The CDR3 contains 15 residues. The CDR3: CASRVSTSSYNEQFF. As DNA, the CDR3 is TGTGCCAGCAGGGTGTCAACTAGCTCCTACAATGAGCAGTTCTTC.

There are many counts of this clonotype. The genes are TRBV9 and TRBJ2-3; 11 nucleotides match TRBD2. CDR3 length equals 16 residues. V shed 4 bases, J shed 5 bases, and the junction held 9 bases outside the gene matches. The germline CDR1 and CDR2 sequences are SGDLS and YYNGEE. CDR3 DNA: TGTGCCAGCAGCCCTCAGACTAGCGGGGTAGGAGATACGCAGTATTTT. Protein: CASSPQTSGVGDTQYF.

This clonotype showed up just once. The chain has TRBV5-1 and TRBJ2-7; TRBD2 matches at 12 bases. The CDR3 length is 17 residues. V shed 3 bases and J 3 bases; nucleotides not matched to a gene: 10. Germline V lookup: CDR1 SGHRS, CDR2 YFSETQ. For the CDR3, the DNA is TGCGCCAGCAGCTCGAATCCGGGACTAGCGGGTTACTACGAGCAGTACTTC. It codes for CASSSNPGLAGYYEQYF.

In its sample, this clonotype was seen many times. V usage is TRBV30 and J usage is TRBJ2-2; D possibly corresponds to TRBD1 (6 bases). The CDR3 runs 12 residues. The germline V and J ends were trimmed by 4 bases and 10 bases, with 13 bases remaining between them. Germline CDR1 and CDR2: GTSNPN and SVGIG (reference sequence). Here the CDR3 reads CAWTQGNVELFF. The CDR3 DNA reads TGTGCCTGGACACAGGGTAACGTGGAGCTGTTTTTT.

The chain joins TRBV12-3 or TRBV12-4 to TRBJ2-3; 9 bases line up with TRBD2. The CDR3 runs 20 residues. V lost 4 bases and J lost 4; bases outside the gene matches: 21. The CDR3 coding sequence is TGTGCCAGCAGTTCCCGACTAGCGGAGGGGTCGACCCCTAGCGCAGATACGCAGTATTTT. Translated, it gives CASSSRLAEGSTPSADTQYF.

This chain links TRBV30 with TRBJ1-1; no clear D gene. This CDR3 contains 9 residues. Germline V gene data show CDR1 as GTSNPN and CDR2 as SVGIG (reference sequence). CDR3 region: CDLNTEAFF. The CDR3 bases are TGTGATTTGAACACTGAAGCTTTCTTT.

This clonotype was seen more than once but under ten times. The chain employs TRBV10-3 and TRBJ2-7, with 8 bases fitting TRBD1. J lost 3 bases, V lost 10 bases, and 5 bases had no gene match. CDR3 length: 12 residues. Germline loops: CDR1 ENHRY, CDR2 SYGVKD. The CDR3 DNA is TGTGCCAACGGACAGGGCGACTACGAGCAGTACTTC. It yields the protein CANGQGDYEQYF.